This section outlines one T cell receptor (beta chain) sequence together with its context. The source of the sample is a study of blood T cell repertoires in COVID-19. Turning to the study itself: The analysed material was cDNA or gDNA that came from T cells, B-cell-depleted T cells, or PBMCs.

In the original processing: Using reference gene primer amplification, nucleated cell counts were estimated. Repertoires were generated with immunoSEQ multiplex PCR, while TCRdb's copy carries only in-frame clones and drops some. D and trimming were read from the DNA, whereas the V and J calls and clone size are those reported in that table. The sample lists some 670,000 clones, about 90% occurring once. V gave up 5 bases and J gave up 6 bases, with 14 bases separating them. The CDR3 sequence is 13 residues long. The specimen was peripheral blood. The receptor was derived from a woman younger than 35 with acute or convalescent COVID-19. The chain carries TRBV12-3 or TRBV12-4 and TRBJ2-7; D remains unclear. The CDR3 nucleotides read TGTGCCAGCAGTGGTGACACCATGGGCGAGCAGTACTTC. Translated: CASSGDTMGEQYF.